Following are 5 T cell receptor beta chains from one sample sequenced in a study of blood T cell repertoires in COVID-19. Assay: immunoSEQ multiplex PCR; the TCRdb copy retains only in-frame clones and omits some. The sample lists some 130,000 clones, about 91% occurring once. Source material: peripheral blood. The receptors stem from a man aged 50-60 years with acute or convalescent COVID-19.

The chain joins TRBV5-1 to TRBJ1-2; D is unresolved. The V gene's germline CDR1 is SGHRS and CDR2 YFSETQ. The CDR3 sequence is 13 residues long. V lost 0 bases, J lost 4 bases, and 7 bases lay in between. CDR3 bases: TGCGCCAGCAGCTTGGGGCGGCCCTATGGCTACACCTTC. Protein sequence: CASSLGRPYGYTF.

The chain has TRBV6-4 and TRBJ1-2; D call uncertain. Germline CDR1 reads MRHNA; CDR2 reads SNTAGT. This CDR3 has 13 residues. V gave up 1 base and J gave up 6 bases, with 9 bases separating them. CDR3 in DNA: TGTGCCAGCAGTGACTACGAGGGAAATGGCTACACCTTC. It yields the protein CASSDYEGNGYTF.

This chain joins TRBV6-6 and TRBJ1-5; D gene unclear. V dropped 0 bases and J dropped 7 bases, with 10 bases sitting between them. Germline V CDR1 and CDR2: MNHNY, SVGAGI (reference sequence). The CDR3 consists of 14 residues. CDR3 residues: CASSYSSTRQPQHF. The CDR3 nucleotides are TGTGCCAGCAGTTACTCGAGCACGCGGCAGCCCCAGCATTTT.

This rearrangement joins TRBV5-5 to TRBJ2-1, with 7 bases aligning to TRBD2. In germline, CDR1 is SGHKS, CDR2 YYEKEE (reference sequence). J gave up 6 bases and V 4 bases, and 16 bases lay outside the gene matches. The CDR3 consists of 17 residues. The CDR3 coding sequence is TGTGCCAGCAGCCCCCGCCCGGTGGCGGGGGTCCTCAATGAGCAGTTCTTC. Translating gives CASSPRPVAGVLNEQFF.

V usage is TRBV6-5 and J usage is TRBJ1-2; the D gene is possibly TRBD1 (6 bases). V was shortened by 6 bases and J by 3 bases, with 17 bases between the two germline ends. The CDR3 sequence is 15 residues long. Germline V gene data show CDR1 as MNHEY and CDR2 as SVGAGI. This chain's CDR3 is CASSLRAQGHYGYTF. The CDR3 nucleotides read TGTGCCAGCAGCCTCAGGGCACAGGGACACTATGGCTACACCTTC.